In this sample, the clone carrying this T cell receptor (beta chain) turned up a few times. Its antigen is undetermined. The data are from a study of T cells in Graves' hyperthyroidism and ophthalmopathy. Whole-study findings and limits: Ophthalmopathy got predicted by the model a median 6.5 months before its onset.

TCR beta CDR3 sequences were amplified from RNA transcripts. The study used the HTBI primer set for a first-round RT-PCR of the TCR CDR3. MiXCR was run by TCRdb on the multiplex PCR reads, yielding one entry per CDR3 protein. This sample has 250,000 to 300,000 distinct CDR3 sequences; roughly 13% occur once, and the top ten carry 7.9%. Used for diagnoses were clinical symptoms, serum thyroxine and TRAb, thyroid ultrasound and orbital computed tomography. The sequencing sample was made of blood. This TCR was sampled from a woman aged 40 to 55 with Graves' hyperthyroidism.

CDR3 residues: CASSEARQGANDEQFF. CDR3 DNA sequence: TGTGCCAGCAGTGAAGCGCGGCAGGGGGCAAACGATGAGCAGTTCTTC. The chain has TRBV6-1 and TRBJ2-1; TRBD1 agrees at 8 bases. CDR1 is MNHNS and CDR2 is SASEGT in the germline V gene. Trimming took 0 bases from V and 8 from J; bases not matched to a gene: 9. This CDR3 has 16 amino acids.